This TCR beta chain derives from a study of T-cell reconstitution after alpha-beta-depleted transplantation in children. This clonotype came up a few times. Its antigen remains unidentified. Study observations and caveats: Once a year had passed after transplant, T-cell counts and diversity came mostly from newly produced T cells. The origin of alpha-beta T cells about two months after transplant was reportedly several hundred expanded graft clones. Surviving recipient T cells and intrathymic progenitors accounted for some patients' high TCRbeta diversity at day 60.

It was with unique molecular identifiers that the TCRbeta library was prepared. TCRdb fed the PCR reads into MiXCR, producing one record per CDR3 protein. The sample holds some 300,000 distinct CDR3 sequences, roughly 8.2% seen once. Germline CDR1 SGDLS, CDR2 YYNGEE. This CDR3 region has 15 residues. V dropped 4 bases and J dropped 3 bases, with 17 bases sitting between them. Sequencing used peripheral blood, obtained 360 days after TCRalphabeta/CD19-depleted stem cell transplant. The receptor's source is a female patient aged 2 to 10 who had a stem cell transplant for Fanconi anemia, so the T cells may come from the graft donor. V usage is TRBV9 and J usage is TRBJ2-7, with TRBD2 as a possible D gene (5 bases). CDR3 sequence: CASSPGASSGYEQYF. DNA for the CDR3: TGTGCCAGCAGCCCCGGAGCTAGCAGTGGCTACGAGCAGTACTTC.